The subject of this entry is one T cell receptor (beta chain). Its antigen is as yet unknown. Naive CD8 isolation took CD45RO-negative cells positively selected for CCR7 and excluded terminally differentiated effector memory CD45RA+ cells. Germline loops: CDR1 SGHAT, CDR2 FQNNGV. The CDR3 extends over 12 amino acids. V was shortened by 5 bases and J by 3 bases, with 6 bases between the two germline ends. This sample is drawn from a study of shared clonotypes between healthy human individuals. Whole-study results and caveats: Larger estimated richness was generally seen in naive subsets than in memory subsets.

In the original analysis: Filtering was not the same, since immunoSEQ gave junction-only sequences without quality scores. Here immunoSEQ multiplex PCR was the method, and the copy in TCRdb shows in-frame clones only, minus some. The V and J calls and clone size come from that table; D and trimming were worked out from the DNA. The sample carries a few hundred thousand clones, about 95% recorded once. Sequencing input: naive CD8+ T cells sorted from blood. The TCR originated in a woman younger than 45 in good health. The chain combines TRBV11-2 with TRBJ2-3; D call uncertain. The CDR3 sequence: CASSLNTDTQYF. The CDR3 DNA reads TGTGCCAGCAGCCTAAATACAGATACGCAGTATTTT.